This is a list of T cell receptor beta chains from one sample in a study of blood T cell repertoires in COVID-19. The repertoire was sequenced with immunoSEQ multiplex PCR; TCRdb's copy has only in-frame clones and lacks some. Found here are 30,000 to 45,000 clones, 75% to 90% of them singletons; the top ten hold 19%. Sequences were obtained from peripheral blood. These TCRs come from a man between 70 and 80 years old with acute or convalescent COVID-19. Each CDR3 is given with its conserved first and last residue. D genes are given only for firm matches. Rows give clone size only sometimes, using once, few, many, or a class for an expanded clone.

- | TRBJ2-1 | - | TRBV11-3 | TGTGCCAGCAGCTTAGGGGTTAGCGCCCACAATGAGCAGTTCTTC | CASSLGVSAHNEQFF
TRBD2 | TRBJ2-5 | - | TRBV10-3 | TGTGCCATCAGTGAGGGGCTAGCGGGAGTGGGGGAGACCCAGTACTTC | CAISEGLAGVGETQYF
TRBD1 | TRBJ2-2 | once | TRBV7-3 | TGTGCCAGCGCAGGGGGCAACACCGGGGAGCTGTTTTTT | CASAGGNTGELFF
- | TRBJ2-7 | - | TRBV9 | TGTGCCAGCAGCGTTGGGGACTCGACCTACGAGCAGTACTTC | CASSVGDSTYEQYF
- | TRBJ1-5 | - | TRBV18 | TGTGCCAGCTCGCCGGGACACCATAGCAATCAGCCCCAGCATTTT | CASSPGHHSNQPQHF
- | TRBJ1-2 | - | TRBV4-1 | TGCGCCAGCAGCCGATCGGCGCCAGCCAGGGCTAACTATGGCTACACCTTC | CASSRSAPARANYGYTF
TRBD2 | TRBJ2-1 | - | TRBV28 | TGTGCCAGCTCGGGACTAGCTCTCGATGAGCAGTTCTTC | CASSGLALDEQFF
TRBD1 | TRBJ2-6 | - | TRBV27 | TGTGCCAGCAGTACCCACACGACAGGGATTGCTGGGGCCAACGTCCTGACTTTC | CASSTHTTGIAGANVLTF
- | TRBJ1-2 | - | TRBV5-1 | TGCGCCAGCAGCTTTGACAGCAACTATGGCTACACCTTC | CASSFDSNYGYTF
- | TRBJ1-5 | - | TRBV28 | TGTGCCGCCGGGACTCTAGGGCAGCCCCAGCATTTT | CAAGTLGQPQHF
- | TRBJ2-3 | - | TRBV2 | TGTGCCAGCAGTGTAACGGTAACTGATACGCAGTATTTT | CASSVTVTDTQYF
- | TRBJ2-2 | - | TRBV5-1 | TGCGCCAGCAGCTTGGATCTACCAGGCACCGGGGAGCTGTTTTTT | CASSLDLPGTGELFF
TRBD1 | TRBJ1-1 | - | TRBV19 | TGTGCCAGTAGGGAATTCGGGACAGGGTACGCTGAAGCTTTCTTT | CASREFGTGYAEAFF
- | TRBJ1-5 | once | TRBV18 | TGTGCCAGCTCTCCGGGGAGAGATCAGCCCCAGCATTTT | CASSPGRDQPQHF
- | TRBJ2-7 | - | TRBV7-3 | TGTGCCAGCAGCCCGACGAGGAGCCGCGAGCAGTACTTC | CASSPTRSREQYF
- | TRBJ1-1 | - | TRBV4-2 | TGTGCCAGCAGCCCCTCCGGGGAGGAAGCCACTGAAGCTTTCTTT | CASSPSGEEATEAFF
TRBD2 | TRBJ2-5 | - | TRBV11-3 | TGTGCCAGCAGCTTTAGCGGGAGTAAAGAGACCCAGTACTTC | CASSFSGSKETQYF
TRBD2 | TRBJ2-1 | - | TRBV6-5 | TGTGCCAGAGTAGCGGGCGTAACCTACAATGAGCAGTTCTTC | CARVAGVTYNEQFF
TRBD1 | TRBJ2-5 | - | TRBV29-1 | TGCAGCGCGGACAGGGCTCTTCAAGAGACCCAGTACTTC | CSADRALQETQYF
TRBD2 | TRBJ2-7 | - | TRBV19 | TGTGCCAGTAGTTCCCGGGGACTAGCGGGAGAAAAGGCCTACGAGCAGTACTTC | CASSSRGLAGEKAYEQYF
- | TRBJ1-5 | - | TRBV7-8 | TGTGCCAGCTCCGACATCGGGGGCAATCAGCCCCAGCATTTT | CASSDIGGNQPQHF
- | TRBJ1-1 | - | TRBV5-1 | TGCGCCAGCAGCGCCACCGGGACACCTTATGAGCGGACTGAAGCTTTCTTT | CASSATGTPYERTEAFF
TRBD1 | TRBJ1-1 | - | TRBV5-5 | TGTGCCAGCAGCTTTCCGACAGGGGGTAAAGCTTTCTTT | CASSFPTGGKAFF
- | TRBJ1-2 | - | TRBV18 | TGTGCCAGCTCACCACGGCAGGGATCGGGCTACACCTTC | CASSPRQGSGYTF
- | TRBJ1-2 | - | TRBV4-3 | TGCGCCAGCAGCCAAGAAGCAGGGTATAGCTATGGCTACACCTTC | CASSQEAGYSYGYTF
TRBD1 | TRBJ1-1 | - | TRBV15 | TGTGCCACCAGCAGGGAGCGGGACAGGGGGTTAGGCACTGAAGCTTTCTTT | CATSRERDRGLGTEAFF
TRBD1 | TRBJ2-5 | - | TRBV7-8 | TGTGCCAGCAGCCCTAAACAGGGGAAGGAGACCCAGTACTTC | CASSPKQGKETQYF
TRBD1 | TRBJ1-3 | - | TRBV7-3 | TGTGCCAGCAGCTTAGACAGGGGGTTTGGAAACACCATATATTTT | CASSLDRGFGNTIYF
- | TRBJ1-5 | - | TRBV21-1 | TGTGCCAGCAGGCATAGGGGCCTTTATCAGCCCCAGCATTTT | CASRHRGLYQPQHF
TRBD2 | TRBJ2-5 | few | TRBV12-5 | TGTGCTAGTGGAGCTAGCGGGGGGGAGACCCAGTACTTC | CASGASGGETQYF
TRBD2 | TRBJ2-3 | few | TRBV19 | TGTGCCAGTAGTATCGGGGGGGTCACAGATACGCAGTATTTT | CASSIGGVTDTQYF
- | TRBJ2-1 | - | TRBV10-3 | TGTGCCAATTCTCTAGCGTTTAGCTCCTACAATGAGCAGTTCTTC | CANSLAFSSYNEQFF
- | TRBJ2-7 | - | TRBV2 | TGTGCCAGCAGACCCGATGGGGGGTTGACCGGGCAGTACTTC | CASRPDGGLTGQYF
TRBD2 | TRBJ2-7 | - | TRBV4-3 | TGCGCCAGCAGCCAAGATCAAACTAGCGGGAGTAAGTACTTC | CASSQDQTSGSKYF
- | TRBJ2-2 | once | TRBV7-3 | TGTGCCAGCAGCTTATCGACCGGGGAGCTGTTTTTT | CASSLSTGELFF
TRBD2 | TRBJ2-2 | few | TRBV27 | TGTGCCAGCAGTACCGCGGGGGTAGCGGGAGCAGTCGGGGAGCTGTTTTTT | CASSTAGVAGAVGELFF
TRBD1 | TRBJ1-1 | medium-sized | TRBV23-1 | TGCGCCAGCAGTCAATCGGTCAGGGGGCGCGAGGACACTGAAGCTTTCTTT | CASSQSVRGREDTEAFF
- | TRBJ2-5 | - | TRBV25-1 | TGTGCCAGCAGTGGAAACCCTCCGGAGGAGACCCAGTACTTC | CASSGNPPEETQYF
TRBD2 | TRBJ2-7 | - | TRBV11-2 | TGTGCCAGCAGCCCCGGACTAGCTGATACCTACGAGCAGTACTTC | CASSPGLADTYEQYF
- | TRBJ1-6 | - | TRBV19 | TGTGCCAGTAGCCCGCGGGGGGTCGATTCACCCCTCCACTTT | CASSPRGVDSPLHF
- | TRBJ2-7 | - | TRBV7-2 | TGTGCCAGCAGCCCAACCTATGGGCCCTCCTACGAGCAGTACTTC | CASSPTYGPSYEQYF
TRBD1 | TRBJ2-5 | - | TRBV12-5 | TGTGCTAGTGGTTGGGGCCTCAAGGGGGCGAGCGAGATTGCAGAGACCCAGTACTTC | CASGWGLKGASEIAETQYF
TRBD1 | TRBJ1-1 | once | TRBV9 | TGTGCCAGCAGCGCGACAGGGAGTTGGACTGAAGCTTTCTTT | CASSATGSWTEAFF
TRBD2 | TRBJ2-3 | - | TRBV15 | TGTGCCACCAGCAGAGATTGGCTAGCGGGAGGAGTCGCAGATACGCAGTATTTT | CATSRDWLAGGVADTQYF
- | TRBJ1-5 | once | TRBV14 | TGTGCCAGCAGCCAAGACGGCGGACAGCCCCAGCATTTT | CASSQDGGQPQHF
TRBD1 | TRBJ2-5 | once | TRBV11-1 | TGTGCCAGCAGACGGACAGGGGGCCCGGAGACCCAGTACTTC | CASRRTGGPETQYF
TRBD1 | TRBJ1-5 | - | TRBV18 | TGTGCCAGCTCACCAGCGACAGGGGGCATGGAGCCCCAGCATTTT | CASSPATGGMEPQHF
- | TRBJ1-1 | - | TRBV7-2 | TGTGCCAGCAGCTTAGGGGTTGGCGGCATGAACACTGAAGCTTTCTTT | CASSLGVGGMNTEAFF
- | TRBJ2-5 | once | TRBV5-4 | TGTGCCAGCAGTTTGGCAGGGGCGTCGGAGACCCAGTACTTC | CASSLAGASETQYF
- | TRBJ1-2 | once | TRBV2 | TGTGCCAGCAGTGAAAGACAGCTCTATGGCTACACCTTC | CASSERQLYGYTF
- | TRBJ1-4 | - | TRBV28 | TGTGCCAGCAGCGAGAGGAGGGCAGGGAATGAAAAACTGTTTTTT | CASSERRAGNEKLFF
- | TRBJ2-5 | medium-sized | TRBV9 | TGTGCCCCCAGCGGAGGGGGGGGGCCCCAAGAGACCCAGTACTTC | CAPSGGGGPQETQYF